This T cell receptor beta chain is drawn from a study of blood T cells in healthy people across ages. Primers used in a second PCR of about 7 to 12 cycles were a sample-barcoded 5' primer and a J-beta primer mix. Unique molecular identifiers of 12 random nucleotides labeled each cDNA. TCRdb recomputed calls from the 5' RACE reads with MiXCR, one row per CDR3 protein. The profile shows over 1.5 million distinct CDR3 sequences, less than 50% of them singletons. V trimming: 0 bases; J trimming: 2 bases; junction bases outside the gene matches: 9. This CDR3 spans 16 amino acids. The germline V gene encodes CDR1 DFQATT and CDR2 SNEGSKA (reference sequence). Concerning this clonotype itself: Its antigen is unidentified.

Points from the study as a whole: As age increased, TCR beta diversity per million T cells fell in a roughly linear fashion. Naive CD4+ cells and diversity were both higher in long-lived donors than in aged donors.

This receptor was identified in a middle-aged woman in good health. The sequencing sample was made of blood. V gene TRBV20-1 combines with J gene TRBJ2-5, with 7 bases fitting TRBD2. CDR3 DNA sequence: TGCAGTGCTAGAGATCCGCGGACTAGTTCGCAAGAGACCCAGTACTTC. Translating gives CSARDPRTSSQETQYF.